This T cell receptor beta chain was captured by sequencing in a study of T cell repertoires in cytomegalovirus infection. Whole-study findings and limits: Cumulative public TCR beta family frequency identified carriers of CMV plus the relevant HLA.

One entry per CDR3 protein results from TCRdb running MiXCR on the reads. The sample holds some 940,000 distinct CDR3 sequences, roughly 30% seen once. The CDR3 totals 14 residues. The V end lost 3 bases, the J end lost 1 base, and 8 bases lay between the germline ends. Germline CDR1 is SGHDN and CDR2 is FVKESK. Comments on this clonotype: Its antigen is unknown.

The origin of this receptor is a human donor in good health (CMV status not recorded). Some clones in this sample may be carry-over from other donors' samples. V gene TRBV14 combines with J gene TRBJ2-3; D gene uncertain. The source material was cultured CD8+ T cells from PBMCs, sampled from culture after CMV antigen stimulation. CDR3 in amino acids: CASSHQERTDTQYF. The CDR3, as DNA: TGTGCCAGCAGCCACCAAGAACGCACAGATACGCAGTATTTT.